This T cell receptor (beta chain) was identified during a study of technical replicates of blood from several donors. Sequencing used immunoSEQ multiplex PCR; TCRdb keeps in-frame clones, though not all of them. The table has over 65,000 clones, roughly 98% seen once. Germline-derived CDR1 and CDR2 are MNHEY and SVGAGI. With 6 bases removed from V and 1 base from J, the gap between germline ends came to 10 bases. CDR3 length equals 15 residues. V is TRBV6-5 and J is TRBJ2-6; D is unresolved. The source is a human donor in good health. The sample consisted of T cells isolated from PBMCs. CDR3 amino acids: CASRPRASGANVLTF. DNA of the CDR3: TGTGCCAGCAGGCCTAGAGCGTCTGGGGCCAACGTCCTGACTTTC.